This TCR beta chain was recovered during a study of T-cell reconstitution after alpha-beta-depleted transplantation in children. TCRbeta library construction was performed incorporating unique molecular identifiers. From the PCR reads, TCRdb called clonotypes with MiXCR, one entry per CDR3 protein. The table lists some 490,000 distinct CDR3 sequences, about 12% of them singletons. Only a few counts were recorded for this clonotype. Germline lookup yields CDR1 DFQATT and CDR2 SNEGSKA (reference sequence). The length of the CDR3 is 16 residues. V was clipped by 6 bases and J by 4 bases, with 22 bases between them.

This chain connects TRBV20-1 to TRBJ2-1; D perhaps matches TRBD2 (5 bases). The starting material was PBMCs from the stem cell graft donor, obtained from the stem cell graft. The sequence was collected from a human donor who donated a stem cell graft to a child with combined immunodeficiency. CDR3 DNA sequence: TGCAGTGCCAACAAGGGTAGTCGAGGGATATACAATGAGCAGTTCTTC. It yields the protein CSANKGSRGIYNEQFF.